What follows are 30 T cell receptor beta chains derived from one specimen sequenced in a study of cytomegalovirus exposure and HLA in healthy donors. The primer mix had 60 Vbeta and 13 Jbeta primers. The table came from immunoSEQ multiplex PCR; TCRdb's copy has only in-frame clones and leaves some out. Counted here are 130,000 to 150,000 clones, 70% to 80% occurring once; the ten biggest clones make up around 3.6%. The sample comprised PBMCs. These receptors originate from a man aged 18 to 35 in good health and CMV-seronegative.

The chain links TRBV5-1 to TRBJ2-3, with D perhaps TRBD1 (6 bases). V shed 1 base and J shed 8 bases, with 26 bases lying between them. The CDR3 is 18 amino acids. CDR1 is SGHRS, CDR2 YFSETQ, per germline. This chain's CDR3 is CASSLRQELRGYSGTQYF. CDR3 DNA: TGCGCCAGCAGCTTGCGACAGGAATTGAGGGGCTACTCGGGTACGCAGTATTTT.

This chain links TRBV9 with TRBJ1-4; TRBD1 is a possible D gene (6 bases). This CDR3 spans 14 amino acids. CDR1 is SGDLS, CDR2 YYNGEE, per germline. V lost 3 bases to trimming and J lost 8 bases, with 14 bases between them. CDR3 protein: CASSGTGLGEKLFF. In DNA, the CDR3 is TGTGCCAGCAGCGGAACAGGGTTAGGGGAAAAACTGTTTTTT.

This sequence joins TRBV10-3 and TRBJ1-1, with D possibly being TRBD1 (5 bases). Per germline, CDR1 ENHRY and CDR2 SYGVKD. This CDR3 spans 13 amino acids. V lost 5 bases and J lost 6, with 13 bases in between. The CDR3 sequence is CAISTGQGAEAFF. CDR3 nucleotides: TGTGCCATCAGTACCGGACAAGGCGCTGAAGCTTTCTTT.

Comment on this clone: The same CDR3 is also encoded by other DNA sequences in this sample. The chain carries TRBV27 and TRBJ2-1; 9 positions match TRBD2. Germline V gene data show CDR1 as MNHEY and CDR2 as SMNVEV (reference sequence). Trimming took 2 bases from V and 10 from J; bases not matched to a gene: 9. CDR3 length: 15 residues. The CDR3 sequence: CASSLGLAGVNEQFF. The CDR3 DNA sequence: TGTGCCAGCAGTTTAGGGTTAGCGGGAGTTAACGAGCAGTTCTTC.

Comments on this clone: An end of the junction differs from the germline gene, which may be a read error. The V gene is TRBV11-3, the J gene TRBJ2-1; D perhaps matches TRBD2 (6 bases). CDR1 and CDR2 from the germline V gene are SGHNT and YENEEA. The CDR3 covers 13 residues. The CDR3 DNA is TGTGCCAGCAGGCGGGACTCCAACAATGAGCAGTTCTTC. Protein product: CASRRDSNNEQFF.

CDR3 residues: CASSHPRDTGYEQYF. CDR3 nucleotide sequence: TGTGCCAGCAGTCACCCCCGGGACACGGGCTACGAGCAGTACTTC. The chain employs TRBV28 and TRBJ2-7, with D perhaps matching TRBD1 (6 bases). Trimming took off 5 bases at V and 3 bases at J, with 17 bases between the two ends. This CDR3 region has 15 residues. Germline CDR1 reads MDHEN; CDR2 reads SYDVKM.

This clone turned up a few times. The chain couples TRBV5-5 to TRBJ1-2; TRBD1 is a possible D gene (5 bases). CDR3 length: 13 residues. From germline, CDR1 is SGHKS and CDR2 YYEKEE (reference sequence). Trimming took off 4 bases at V and 2 bases at J, with 9 bases between the two ends. In DNA, the CDR3 is TGTGCCAGCAGCCTCAGGGAAAACTATGGCTACACCTTC. This gives the protein CASSLRENYGYTF.

The gene calls are TRBV18 and TRBJ1-2; D may be TRBD1 (6 bases). Germline loops: CDR1 KGHSH, CDR2 LQKENI. V lost 2 bases to trimming and J lost 8 bases, with 21 bases between them. The CDR3 sequence is 16 residues long. The CDR3 reads CASSPIQGTSAYGYTF. CDR3 DNA: TGTGCCAGCTCACCAATTCAGGGGACCTCGGCCTACGGCTACACCTTC.

The V call is TRBV15, the J call TRBJ2-2; maybe TRBD1 (5 bases). V shed 5 bases and J shed 4 bases, with 8 bases lying between them. The CDR3 totals 13 residues. Germline CDR1 reads LNHNV; CDR2 reads YYDKDF (reference sequence). The CDR3 DNA sequence: TGTGCCACCAGCGTCACAGGCACCGGGGAGCTGTTTTTT. Translation gives CATSVTGTGELFF.

The CDR3 spells CASRYGTSGGAAGELFF. CDR3 nucleotides: TGTGCCAGCAGATACGGGACTAGCGGGGGGGCCGCCGGGGAGCTGTTTTTT. The chain couples TRBV7-9 to TRBJ2-2; 16 nucleotides match TRBD2. The CDR3 totals 17 residues. The trim removed 6 bases at V and 6 bases at J, leaving 7 bases unmatched. CDR1 and CDR2 (germline): SEHNR, FQNEAQ (reference sequence).

This clone is a singleton in its sample. Here the CDR3 DNA reads TGTGCCAGCAGTTTGGCTAGCGGGTACACAGATACGCAGTATTTT. It codes for CASSLASGYTDTQYF. V gene TRBV6-5 combines with J gene TRBJ2-3, with TRBD2 matching over 8 bases. CDR3 length: 15 amino acids. Germline loops: CDR1 MNHEY, CDR2 SVGAGI. With V trimmed by 4 bases and J by 2 bases, 5 bases remained unmatched.

The chain couples TRBV19 to TRBJ1-5; TRBD1 is a possible D gene (5 bases). CDR1 is LNHDA, CDR2 SQIVND, per germline (reference sequence). V lost 4 bases and J lost 7, with 11 bases in between. This CDR3 comprises 13 residues. The CDR3 bases are TGTGCCAGTAGTACCCAGGGCGGACAGCCCCAGCATTTT. It yields the protein CASSTQGGQPQHF.

The chain recombines TRBV29-1 with TRBJ2-3; no definite D call. Deletions cut 2 bases from V and 3 bases from J, with 12 bases between. The germline gives CDR1 SQVTM, CDR2 ANQGSEA. The CDR3 extends over 14 amino acids. CDR3 region: CSVEPGQPTDTQYF. In DNA form, the CDR3 reads TGCAGCGTTGAACCTGGGCAGCCAACAGATACGCAGTATTTT.

The V call is TRBV10-3, the J call TRBJ1-6; D perhaps matches TRBD1 (6 bases). The CDR3 spans 14 residues. The V and J ends lost 7 bases and 6 bases respectively, with 13 bases between them. Germline V gene lookup returns CDR1 ENHRY and CDR2 SYGVKD. CDR3 bases: TGTGCCATCACCTCTGGGGGGGCTAATTCACCCCTCCACTTT. It is translated as CAITSGGANSPLHF.

The gene calls are TRBV6-1 and TRBJ1-5; D is ambiguous. Germline assignment: CDR1 MNHNS and CDR2 SASEGT. This CDR3 contains 13 residues. V dropped 5 bases and J dropped 3 bases, with 8 bases sitting between them. The CDR3, as DNA: TGTGCCAGCAGTCGAGATTCCAATCAGCCCCAGCATTTT. Its protein is CASSRDSNQPQHF.

This clone was observed a handful of times. CDR3 bases: TGTGCCAGCAGCCAATTGGGACAGGGCCGACTCACAGATACGCAGTATTTT. Translation gives CASSQLGQGRLTDTQYF. The J gene is TRBJ2-3, the V gene TRBV14; TRBD1 matches 9 bases. The CDR3 is made up of 17 amino acids. Germline V gene sequence: CDR1 SGHDN, CDR2 FVKESK. J gave up 2 bases and V 2 bases, and 8 bases lay outside the gene matches. The variable domain in full, with the rest retrieved from reference TRBV14 and TRBJ2-3, is EAGVTQFPSHSVIEKGQTVTLRCDPISGHDNLYWYRRVMGKEIKFLLHFVKESKQDESGMPNNRFLAERTGGTYSTLKVQPAELEDSGVYFCASSQLGQGRLTDTQYFGPGTRLTVL.

The J gene is TRBJ2-1, the V gene TRBV7-9; weak D call: TRBD2 (6 bases). Germline lookup yields CDR1 SEHNR and CDR2 FQNEAQ (reference sequence). With 5 bases removed from V and 8 bases from J, the gap between germline ends came to 13 bases. The CDR3 spans 13 residues. CDR3 nucleotides: TGTGCCAGCAGCCCAAATAGCGGCGATGAGCAGTTCTTC. Protein product: CASSPNSGDEQFF.

The chain recombines TRBV9 with TRBJ2-3; TRBD2 matches at 11 bases. Trimming took 0 bases from V and 1 from J; bases not matched to a gene: 1. CDR1 is SGDLS and CDR2 is YYNGEE in the germline V gene. The CDR3 consists of 16 residues. CDR3 DNA sequence: TGTGCCAGCAGCGTAGCACTAGCGGGGGGCACAGATACGCAGTATTTT. Amino acids: CASSVALAGGTDTQYF.

The rearrangement joins TRBV15 to TRBJ2-7, with 8 nucleotides matching TRBD2. Germline assignment: CDR1 LNHNV and CDR2 YYDKDF (reference sequence). The CDR3 is 16 amino acids. V dropped 1 base and J dropped 5; count of bases not matched to a gene: 10. This CDR3 is CATSRVRNSGIDEQYF. The CDR3 bases are TGTGCCACCAGCAGAGTAAGGAATAGCGGGATCGACGAGCAGTACTTC.

V gene TRBV5-1 combines with J gene TRBJ2-6, with a tentative D call TRBD2 (7 bases). Trimming took 1 base from V and 8 from J, leaving 19 bases between them. Germline V gives CDR1 SGHRS, CDR2 YFSETQ. This CDR3 contains 17 residues. This CDR3 is CASSLWLPGGFPNVLTF. DNA for the CDR3: TGCGCCAGCAGCTTGTGGTTGCCGGGGGGCTTTCCCAACGTCCTGACTTTC.

The rearrangement joins TRBV5-6 to TRBJ2-5, with D tentatively TRBD1 (5 bases). The J call may be mistaken, given a closer DNA end match to TRBJ2-7. Germline CDR1 reads SGHDT; CDR2 reads YYEEEE. The CDR3 spans 14 residues. CDR3 nucleotide sequence: TGTGCCAGCAGCGCTCCCAGACAGTCCTACGAGCAGTACTTC. Protein sequence: CASSAPRQSYEQYF.

The chain links TRBV19 to TRBJ1-2, with TRBD1 identical over 9 bases. The CDR3 is 17 residues long. Germline-derived CDR1 and CDR2 are LNHDA and SQIVND (reference sequence). The V and J ends lost 7 bases and 4 bases, in that order; junction bases with no gene match: 16. The CDR3 DNA follows: TGTGCCAGTAACGGACCCAGGGGACAGGGAAAAGTCTATGGCTACACCTTC. It is translated as CASNGPRGQGKVYGYTF.

The V gene is TRBV5-1, the J gene TRBJ2-7, with D unclear. V lost 4 bases and J lost 0, with 14 bases in between. Germline V CDR1 and CDR2: SGHRS, YFSETQ. The CDR3 sequence is 15 residues long. The CDR3 nucleotides are TGCGCCAGCAGCCGCGACACCACCTCCTCCTACGAGCAGTACTTC. Translating it yields CASSRDTTSSYEQYF.

The chain carries TRBV5-4 and TRBJ1-1; TRBD1 matches at 7 bases. This CDR3 has 12 amino acids. Trimming took 4 bases from V and 7 from J; bases not matched to a gene: 4. In germline, CDR1 is SGHNT, CDR2 YYREEE (reference sequence). In DNA form, the CDR3 reads TGTGCCAGCAGCCCGAACAGGGGTGAAGCTTTCTTT. Translated, it gives CASSPNRGEAFF.

CDR3 in amino acids: CASSPSPGQDIYEQYF. The CDR3 DNA reads as TGTGCCAGCTCACCATCACCGGGACAGGATATCTACGAGCAGTACTTC. The chain employs TRBV18 and TRBJ2-7; 8 bases are shared with TRBD1. In germline, CDR1 is KGHSH, CDR2 LQKENI. After removal of 2 bases from V and 3 bases from J, the junction contained 9 bases not matched to a gene. The CDR3 is 16 amino acids.

This clone was observed a handful of times. The chain recombines TRBV7-2 with TRBJ1-1; D is possibly TRBD1 (6 bases). V lost 4 bases and J 2 bases, leaving 14 bases between the germline ends. CDR1 and CDR2 from the germline V gene are SGHTA and FQGNSA. The CDR3 runs 15 residues. Written as DNA, the CDR3 is TGTGCCAGCAGCTCCACGGGACAAATCAACACTGAAGCTTTCTTT. It codes for CASSSTGQINTEAFF.

This chain links TRBV5-1 with TRBJ1-2; TRBD1 matches 7 bases. Germline V gene lookup returns CDR1 SGHRS and CDR2 YFSETQ. The CDR3 has 15 amino acids. V lost 1 base and J lost 8; bases outside the gene matches: 11. The CDR3 here is CASSLTAGGSRGYTF. CDR3 coding DNA: TGCGCCAGCAGCTTGACGGCAGGGGGGAGTAGGGGCTACACCTTC.

V is TRBV7-2 and J is TRBJ2-1, with a weak D call TRBD2 (6 bases). The CDR3 extends over 15 amino acids. The germline CDR1 and CDR2 sequences are SGHTA and FQGNSA. V dropped 7 bases and J dropped 4 bases, with 17 bases sitting between them. Here the CDR3 reads CASTQGGLVYNEQFF. For the CDR3, the DNA is TGTGCCAGCACCCAGGGAGGTCTGGTTTACAATGAGCAGTTCTTC.

This clone was seen more than once but under ten times. The genes are TRBV19 and TRBJ1-1, with D possibly TRBD1 on 5 matching bases. The germline V gene encodes CDR1 LNHDA and CDR2 SQIVND (reference sequence). CDR3 size: 15 residues. Trimming left V 7 bases short and J 0 bases short, with 15 bases between. DNA of the CDR3: TGTGCCAGTACCCCGTGGGGCACCATGAACACTGAAGCTTTCTTT. Its protein product is CASTPWGTMNTEAFF. The variable domain in full, with the rest retrieved from reference TRBV19 and TRBJ1-1, is DGGITQSPKYLFRKEGQNVTLSCEQNLNHDAMYWYRQDPGQGLRLIYYSQIVNDFQKGDIAEGYSVSREKKESFPLTVTSAQKNPTAFYLCASTPWGTMNTEAFFGQGTRLTVV.

The V and J genes are TRBV7-2 and TRBJ1-4; D not certain. Trimming shortened V by 4 bases and J by 0 bases, and 9 bases separated the two germline ends. This CDR3 region has 15 residues. CDR1 and CDR2 (germline): SGHTA, FQGNSA. The CDR3 here is CASSSAGATNEKLFF. DNA of the CDR3: TGTGCCAGCAGCTCCGCGGGAGCAACTAATGAAAAACTGTTTTTT.